Described below is a single T cell receptor beta chain sequence and its context. Its antigen is not identified. The sample originates from a study of cytomegalovirus exposure and HLA in healthy donors. Study outcomes and limitations: Among TCR beta chains, those listed as cytomegalovirus-associated numbered fewer than 200.

Clones were read by immunoSEQ multiplex PCR, and TCRdb kept only the in-frame ones, dropping some. The data show about 74,000 clones, roughly 94% seen once. The sample was PBMCs. The TCR was taken from a man younger than 35 in good health and CMV-seropositive.

The CDR3 loop is CASSEGRQGAGANVLTF. CDR3 DNA: TGTGCCAGCAGTGAAGGGAGACAGGGGGCCGGGGCCAACGTCCTGACTTTC. The rearrangement links TRBV2 to TRBJ2-6; 10 bases align to TRBD1. This CDR3 has 17 residues. The trim removed 1 base at V and 4 bases at J, leaving 4 bases unmatched. Germline CDR1 is SNHLY and CDR2 is FYNNEI.